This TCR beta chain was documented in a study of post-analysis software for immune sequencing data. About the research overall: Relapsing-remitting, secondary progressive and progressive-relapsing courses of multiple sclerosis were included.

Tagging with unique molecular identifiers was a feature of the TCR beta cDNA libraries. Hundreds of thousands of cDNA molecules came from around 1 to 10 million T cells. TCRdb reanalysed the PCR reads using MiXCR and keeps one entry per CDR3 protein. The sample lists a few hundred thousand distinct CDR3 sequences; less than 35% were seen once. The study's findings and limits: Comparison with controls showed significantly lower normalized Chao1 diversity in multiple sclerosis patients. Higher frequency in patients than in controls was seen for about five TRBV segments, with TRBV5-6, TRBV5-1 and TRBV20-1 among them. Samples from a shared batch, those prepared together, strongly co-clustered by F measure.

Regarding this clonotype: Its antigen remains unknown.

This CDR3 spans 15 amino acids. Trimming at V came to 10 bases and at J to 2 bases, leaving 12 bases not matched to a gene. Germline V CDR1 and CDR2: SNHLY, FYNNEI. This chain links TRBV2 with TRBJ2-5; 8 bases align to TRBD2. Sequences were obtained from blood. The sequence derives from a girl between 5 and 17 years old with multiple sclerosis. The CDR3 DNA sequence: TGTGCCAACAATCCGGGACTAGGGGCTCAAGAGACCCAGTACTTC. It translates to CANNPGLGAQETQYF.